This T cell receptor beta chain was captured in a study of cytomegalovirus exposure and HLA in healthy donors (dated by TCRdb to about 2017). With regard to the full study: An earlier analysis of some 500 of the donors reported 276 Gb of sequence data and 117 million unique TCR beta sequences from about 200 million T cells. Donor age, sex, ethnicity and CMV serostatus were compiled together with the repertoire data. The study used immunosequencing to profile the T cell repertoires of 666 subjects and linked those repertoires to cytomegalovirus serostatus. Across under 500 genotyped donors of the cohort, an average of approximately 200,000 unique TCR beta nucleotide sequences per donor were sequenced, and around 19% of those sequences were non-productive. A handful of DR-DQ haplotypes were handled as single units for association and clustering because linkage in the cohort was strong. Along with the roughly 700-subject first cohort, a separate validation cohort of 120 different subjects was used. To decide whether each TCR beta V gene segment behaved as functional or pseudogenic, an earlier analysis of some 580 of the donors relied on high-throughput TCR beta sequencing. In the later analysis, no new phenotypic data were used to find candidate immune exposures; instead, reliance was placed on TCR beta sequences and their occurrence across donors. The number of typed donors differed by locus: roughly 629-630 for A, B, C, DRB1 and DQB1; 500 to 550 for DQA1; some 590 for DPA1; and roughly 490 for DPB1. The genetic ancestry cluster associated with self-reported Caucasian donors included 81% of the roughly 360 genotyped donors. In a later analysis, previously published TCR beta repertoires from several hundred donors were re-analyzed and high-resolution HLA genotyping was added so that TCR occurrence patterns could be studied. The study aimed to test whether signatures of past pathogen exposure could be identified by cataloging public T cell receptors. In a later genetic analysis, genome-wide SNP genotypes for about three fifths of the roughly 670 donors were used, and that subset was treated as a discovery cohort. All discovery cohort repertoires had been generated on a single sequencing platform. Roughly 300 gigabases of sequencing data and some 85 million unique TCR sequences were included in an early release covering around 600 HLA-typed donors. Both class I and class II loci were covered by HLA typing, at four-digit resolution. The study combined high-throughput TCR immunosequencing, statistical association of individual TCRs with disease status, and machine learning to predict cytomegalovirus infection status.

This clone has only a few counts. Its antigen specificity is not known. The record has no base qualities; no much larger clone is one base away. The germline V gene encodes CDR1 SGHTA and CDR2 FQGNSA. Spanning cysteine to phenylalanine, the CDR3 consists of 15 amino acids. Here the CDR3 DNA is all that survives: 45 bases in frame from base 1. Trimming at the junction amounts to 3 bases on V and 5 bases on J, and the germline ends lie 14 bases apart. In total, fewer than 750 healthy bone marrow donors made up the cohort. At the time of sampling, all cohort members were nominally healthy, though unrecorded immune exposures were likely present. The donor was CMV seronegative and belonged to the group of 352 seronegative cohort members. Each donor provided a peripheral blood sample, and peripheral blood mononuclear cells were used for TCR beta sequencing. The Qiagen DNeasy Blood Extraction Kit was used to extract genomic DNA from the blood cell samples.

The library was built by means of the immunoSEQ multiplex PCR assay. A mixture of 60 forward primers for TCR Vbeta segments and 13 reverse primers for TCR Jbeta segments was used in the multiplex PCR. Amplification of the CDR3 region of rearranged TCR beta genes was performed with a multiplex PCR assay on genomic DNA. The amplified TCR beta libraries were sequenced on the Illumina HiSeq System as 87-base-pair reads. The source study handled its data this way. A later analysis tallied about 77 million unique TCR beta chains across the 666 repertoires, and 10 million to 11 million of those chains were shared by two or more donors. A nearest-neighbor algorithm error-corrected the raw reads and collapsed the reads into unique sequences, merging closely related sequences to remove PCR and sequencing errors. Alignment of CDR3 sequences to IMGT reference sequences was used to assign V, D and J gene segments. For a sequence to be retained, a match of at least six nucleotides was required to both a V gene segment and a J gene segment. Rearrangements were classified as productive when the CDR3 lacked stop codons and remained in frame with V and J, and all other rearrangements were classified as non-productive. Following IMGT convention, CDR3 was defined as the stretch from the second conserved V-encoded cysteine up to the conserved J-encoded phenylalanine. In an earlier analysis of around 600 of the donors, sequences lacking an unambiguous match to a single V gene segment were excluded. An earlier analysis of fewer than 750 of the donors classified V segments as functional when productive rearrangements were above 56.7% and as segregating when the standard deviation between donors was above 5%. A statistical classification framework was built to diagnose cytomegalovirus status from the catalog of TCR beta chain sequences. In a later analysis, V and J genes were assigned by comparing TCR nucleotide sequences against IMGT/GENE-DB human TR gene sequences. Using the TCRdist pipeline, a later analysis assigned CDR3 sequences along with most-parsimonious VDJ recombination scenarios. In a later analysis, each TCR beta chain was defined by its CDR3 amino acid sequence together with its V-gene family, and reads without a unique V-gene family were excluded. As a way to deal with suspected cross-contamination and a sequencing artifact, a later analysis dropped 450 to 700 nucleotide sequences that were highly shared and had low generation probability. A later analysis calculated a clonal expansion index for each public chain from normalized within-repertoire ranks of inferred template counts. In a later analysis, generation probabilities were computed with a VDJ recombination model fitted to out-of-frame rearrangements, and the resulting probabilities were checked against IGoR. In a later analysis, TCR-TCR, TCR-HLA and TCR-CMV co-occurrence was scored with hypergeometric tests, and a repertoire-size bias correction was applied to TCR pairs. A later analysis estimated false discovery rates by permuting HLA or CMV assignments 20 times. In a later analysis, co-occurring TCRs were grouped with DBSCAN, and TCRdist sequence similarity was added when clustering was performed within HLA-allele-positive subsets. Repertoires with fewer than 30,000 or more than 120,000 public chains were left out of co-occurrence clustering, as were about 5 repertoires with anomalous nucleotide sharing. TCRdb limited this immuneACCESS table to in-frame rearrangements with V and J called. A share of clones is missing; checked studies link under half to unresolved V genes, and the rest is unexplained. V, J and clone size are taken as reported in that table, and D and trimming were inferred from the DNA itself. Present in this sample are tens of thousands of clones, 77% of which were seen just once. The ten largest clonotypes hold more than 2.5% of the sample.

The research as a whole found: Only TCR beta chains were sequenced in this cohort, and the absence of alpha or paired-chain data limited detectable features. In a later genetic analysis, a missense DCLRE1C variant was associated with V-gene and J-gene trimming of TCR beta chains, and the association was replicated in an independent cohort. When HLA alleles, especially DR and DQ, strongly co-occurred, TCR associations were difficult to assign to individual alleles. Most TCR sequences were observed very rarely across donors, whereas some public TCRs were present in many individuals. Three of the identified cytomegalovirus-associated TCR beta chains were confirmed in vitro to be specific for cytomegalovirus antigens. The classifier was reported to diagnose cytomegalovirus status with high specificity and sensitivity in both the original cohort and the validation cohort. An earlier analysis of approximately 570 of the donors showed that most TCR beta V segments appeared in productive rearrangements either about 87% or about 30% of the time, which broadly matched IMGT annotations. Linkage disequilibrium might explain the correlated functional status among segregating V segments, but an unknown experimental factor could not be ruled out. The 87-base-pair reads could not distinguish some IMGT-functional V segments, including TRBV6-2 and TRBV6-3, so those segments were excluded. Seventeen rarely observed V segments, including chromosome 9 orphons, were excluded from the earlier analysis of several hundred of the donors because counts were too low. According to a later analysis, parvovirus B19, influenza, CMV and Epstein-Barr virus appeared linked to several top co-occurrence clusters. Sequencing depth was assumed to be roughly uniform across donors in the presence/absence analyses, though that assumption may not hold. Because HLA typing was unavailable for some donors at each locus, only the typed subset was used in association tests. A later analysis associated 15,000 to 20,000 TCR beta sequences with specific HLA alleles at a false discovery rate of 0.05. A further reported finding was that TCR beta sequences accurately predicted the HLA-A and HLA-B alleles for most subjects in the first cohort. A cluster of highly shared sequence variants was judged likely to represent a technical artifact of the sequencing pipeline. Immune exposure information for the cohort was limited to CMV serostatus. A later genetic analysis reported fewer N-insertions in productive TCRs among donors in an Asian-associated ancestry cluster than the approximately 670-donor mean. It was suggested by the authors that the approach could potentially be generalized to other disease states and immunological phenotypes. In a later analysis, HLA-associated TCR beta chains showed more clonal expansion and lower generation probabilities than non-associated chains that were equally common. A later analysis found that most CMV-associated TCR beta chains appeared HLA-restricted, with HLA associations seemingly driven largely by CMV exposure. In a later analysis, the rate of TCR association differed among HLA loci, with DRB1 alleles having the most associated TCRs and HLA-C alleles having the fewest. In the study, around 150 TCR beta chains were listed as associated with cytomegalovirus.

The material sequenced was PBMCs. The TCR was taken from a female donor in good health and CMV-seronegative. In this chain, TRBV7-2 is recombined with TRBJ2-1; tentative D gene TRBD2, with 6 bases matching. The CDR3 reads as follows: CASSLTRSHHNEQFF. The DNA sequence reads TGTGCCAGCAGCTTGACTAGATCCCATCACAATGAGCAGTTCTTC.